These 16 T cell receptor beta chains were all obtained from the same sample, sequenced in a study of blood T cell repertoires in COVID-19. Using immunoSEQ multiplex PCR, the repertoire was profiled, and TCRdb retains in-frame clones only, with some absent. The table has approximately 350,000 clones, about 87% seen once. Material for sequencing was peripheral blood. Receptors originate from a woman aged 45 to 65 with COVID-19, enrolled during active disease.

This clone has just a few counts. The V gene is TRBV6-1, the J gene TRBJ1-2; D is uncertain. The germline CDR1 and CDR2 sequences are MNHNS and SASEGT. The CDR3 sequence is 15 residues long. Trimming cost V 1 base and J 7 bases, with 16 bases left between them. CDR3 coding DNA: TGTGCCAGCAGTGAAGTTGTCGGCAGGTCTTCTGGCTACACCTTC. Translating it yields CASSEVVGRSSGYTF.

The CDR3 sequence: CGLDRGHNYGYTF. DNA for the CDR3: TGTGGGCTGGACAGGGGACATAACTATGGCTACACCTTC. J is TRBJ1-2 and V is TRBV30; 9 bases map to TRBD1. Germline CDR1 and CDR2: GTSNPN and SVGIG (reference sequence). This CDR3 spans 13 amino acids.

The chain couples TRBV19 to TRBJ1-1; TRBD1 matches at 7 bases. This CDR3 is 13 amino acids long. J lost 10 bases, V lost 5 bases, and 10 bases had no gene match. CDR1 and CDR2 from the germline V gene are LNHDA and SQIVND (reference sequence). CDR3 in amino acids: CASSLIDRDGAFF. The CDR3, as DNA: TGTGCCAGTAGTCTTATAGACAGGGACGGAGCTTTCTTT.

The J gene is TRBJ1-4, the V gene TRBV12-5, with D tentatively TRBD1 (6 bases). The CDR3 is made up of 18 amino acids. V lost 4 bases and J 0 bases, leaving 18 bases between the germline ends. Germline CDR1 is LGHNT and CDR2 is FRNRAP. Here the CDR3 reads CASGSPGQSHTTNEKLFF. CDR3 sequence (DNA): TGTGCTAGTGGTTCGCCGGGACAAAGTCATACAACTAATGAAAAACTGTTTTTT.

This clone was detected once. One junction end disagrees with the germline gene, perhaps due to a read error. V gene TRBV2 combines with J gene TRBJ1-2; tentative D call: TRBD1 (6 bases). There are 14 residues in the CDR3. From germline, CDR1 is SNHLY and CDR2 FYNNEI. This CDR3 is CASREGQILYGYTF. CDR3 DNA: TGTGCCAGCAGGGAAGGACAGATACTCTATGGCTACACCTTC.

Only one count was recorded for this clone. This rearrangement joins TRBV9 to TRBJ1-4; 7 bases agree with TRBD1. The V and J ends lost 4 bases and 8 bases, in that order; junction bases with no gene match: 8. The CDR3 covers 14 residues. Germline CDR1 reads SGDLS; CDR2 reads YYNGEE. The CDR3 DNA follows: TGTGCCAGCAGCAGCCGGACAGGTTTCGAAAAACTGTTTTTT. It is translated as CASSSRTGFEKLFF. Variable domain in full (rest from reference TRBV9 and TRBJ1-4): DSGVTQTPKHLITATGQRVTLRCSPRSGDLSVYWYQQSLDQGLQFLIQYYNGEERAKGNILERFSAQQFPDLHSELNLSSLELGDSALYFCASSSRTGFEKLFFGSGTQLSVL.

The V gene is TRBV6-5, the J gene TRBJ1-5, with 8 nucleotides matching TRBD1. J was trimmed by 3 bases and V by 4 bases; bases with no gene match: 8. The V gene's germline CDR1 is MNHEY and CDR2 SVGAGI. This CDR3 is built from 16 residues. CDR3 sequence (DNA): TGTGCCAGCAGTTTCTTTCAGGGGGCGGACAATCAGCCCCAGCATTTT. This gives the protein CASSFFQGADNQPQHF.

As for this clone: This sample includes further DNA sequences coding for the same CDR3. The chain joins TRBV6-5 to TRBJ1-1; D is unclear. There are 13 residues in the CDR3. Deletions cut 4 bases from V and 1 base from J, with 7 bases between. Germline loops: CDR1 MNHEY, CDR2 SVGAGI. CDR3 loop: CASSSRGNTEAFF. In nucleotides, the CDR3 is TGTGCCAGCAGTTCTCGAGGGAACACTGAAGCTTTCTTT.

The CDR3 DNA sequence: TGTGCCAGCAGCATTAGCGGGAGGGGCACCGGGGAGCTGTTTTTT. Residues: CASSISGRGTGELFF. The chain recombines TRBV7-2 with TRBJ2-2; 11 bases map to TRBD2. Losses at the gene ends were 5 bases for V and 4 bases for J; bases not matched to a gene: 3. Germline-derived CDR1 and CDR2 are SGHTA and FQGNSA. There are 15 residues in the CDR3.

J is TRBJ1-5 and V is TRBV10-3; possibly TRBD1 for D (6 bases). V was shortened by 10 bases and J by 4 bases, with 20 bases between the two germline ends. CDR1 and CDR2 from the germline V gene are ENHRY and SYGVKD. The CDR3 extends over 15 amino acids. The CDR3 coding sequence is TGTGCCACCAAAAATCCACGGCAGGGGAATCAGCCCCAGCATTTT. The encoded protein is CATKNPRQGNQPQHF.

The CDR3 spells CASSPRRQVSGNTIYF. The DNA of the CDR3 is TGTGCCAGCAGCCCCCGCAGACAGGTCTCTGGAAACACCATATATTTT. The chain links TRBV7-9 to TRBJ1-3, with D possibly TRBD1 on 6 matching bases. Germline-derived CDR1 and CDR2 are SEHNR and FQNEAQ (reference sequence). The CDR3 loop spans 16 amino acids. V shed 5 bases and J shed 0 bases, with 14 bases lying between them.

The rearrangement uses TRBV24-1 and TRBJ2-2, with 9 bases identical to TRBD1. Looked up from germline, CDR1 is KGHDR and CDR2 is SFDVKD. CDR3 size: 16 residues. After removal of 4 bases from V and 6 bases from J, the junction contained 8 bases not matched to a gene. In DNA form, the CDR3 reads TGTGCCACCAGTGAAACTGGACAGGGGTTCCCCGGGGAGCTGTTTTTT. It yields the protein CATSETGQGFPGELFF.

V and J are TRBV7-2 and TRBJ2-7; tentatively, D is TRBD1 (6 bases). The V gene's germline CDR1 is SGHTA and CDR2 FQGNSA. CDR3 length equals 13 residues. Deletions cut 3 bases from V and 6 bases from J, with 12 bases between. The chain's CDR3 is CASSFYRQAEQYF. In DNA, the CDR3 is TGTGCCAGCAGCTTCTATAGACAGGCCGAGCAGTACTTC.

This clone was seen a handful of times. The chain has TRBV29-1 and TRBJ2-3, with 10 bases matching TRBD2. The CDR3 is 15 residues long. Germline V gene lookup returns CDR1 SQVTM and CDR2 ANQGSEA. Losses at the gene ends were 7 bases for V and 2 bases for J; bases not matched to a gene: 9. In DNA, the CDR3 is TGCAGCGCACTGAGGACTAGCGGATTCACAGATACGCAGTATTTT. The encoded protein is CSALRTSGFTDTQYF.

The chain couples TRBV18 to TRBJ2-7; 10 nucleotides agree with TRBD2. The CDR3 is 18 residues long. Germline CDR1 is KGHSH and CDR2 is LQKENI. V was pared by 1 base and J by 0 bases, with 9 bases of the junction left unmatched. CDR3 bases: TGTGCCAGCTCACCACTTCCTAGCGGGAGCGAGACCTCCTACGAGCAGTACTTC. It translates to CASSPLPSGSETSYEQYF.

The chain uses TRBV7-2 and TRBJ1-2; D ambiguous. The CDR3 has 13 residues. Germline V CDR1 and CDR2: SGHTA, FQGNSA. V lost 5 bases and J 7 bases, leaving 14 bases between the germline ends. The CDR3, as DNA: TGTGCCAGCAGCCCCCGCCGGGGATCTGGCTACACCTTC. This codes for CASSPRRGSGYTF.